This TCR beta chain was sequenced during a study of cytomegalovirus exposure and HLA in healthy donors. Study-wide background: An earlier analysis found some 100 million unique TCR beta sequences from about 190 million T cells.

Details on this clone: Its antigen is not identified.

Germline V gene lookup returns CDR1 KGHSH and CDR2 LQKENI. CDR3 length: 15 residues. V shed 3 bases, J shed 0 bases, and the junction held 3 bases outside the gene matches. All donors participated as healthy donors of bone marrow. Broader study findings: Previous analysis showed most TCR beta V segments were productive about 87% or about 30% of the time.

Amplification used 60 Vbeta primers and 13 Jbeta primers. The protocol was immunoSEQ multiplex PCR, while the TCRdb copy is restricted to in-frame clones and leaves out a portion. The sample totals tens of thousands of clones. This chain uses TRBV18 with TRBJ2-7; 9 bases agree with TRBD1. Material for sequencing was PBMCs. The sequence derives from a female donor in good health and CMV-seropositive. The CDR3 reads CASSPTGGASYEQYF. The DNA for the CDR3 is TGTGCCAGCTCACCCACAGGGGGCGCCTCCTACGAGCAGTACTTC.